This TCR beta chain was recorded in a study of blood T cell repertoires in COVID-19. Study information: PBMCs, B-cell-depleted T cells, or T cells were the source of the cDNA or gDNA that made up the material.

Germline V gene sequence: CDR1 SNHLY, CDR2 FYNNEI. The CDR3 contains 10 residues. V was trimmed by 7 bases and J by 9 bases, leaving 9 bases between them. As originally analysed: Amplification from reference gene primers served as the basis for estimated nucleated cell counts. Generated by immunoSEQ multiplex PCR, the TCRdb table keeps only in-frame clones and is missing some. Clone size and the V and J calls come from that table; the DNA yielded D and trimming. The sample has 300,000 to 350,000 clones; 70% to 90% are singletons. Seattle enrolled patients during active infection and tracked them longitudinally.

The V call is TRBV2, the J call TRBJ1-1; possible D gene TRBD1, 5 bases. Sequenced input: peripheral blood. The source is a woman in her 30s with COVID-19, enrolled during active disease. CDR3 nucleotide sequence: TGTGCCAGCACCGGGGGTAAAGCTTTCTTT. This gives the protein CASTGGKAFF. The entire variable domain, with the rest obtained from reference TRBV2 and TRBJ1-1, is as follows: EPEVTQTPSHQVTQMGQEVILRCVPISNHLYFYWYRQILGQKVEFLVSFYNNEISEKSEIFDDQFSVERPDGSNFTLKIRSTKLEDSAMYFCASTGGKAFFGQGTRLTVV.